The present entry profiles one T cell receptor beta chain with its context. Its antigen remains unidentified. The source of the sample is a study of radiotherapy plus CTLA-4 blockade in lung cancer. Study details: Overall, less than 20% of patients showed an objective response, while 31% attained disease control. Study observations and caveats: Clones derived from tumor TCRs expanded in blood after radiotherapy plus ipilimumab.

The CDR3 contains 15 residues. The germline gives CDR1 SNHLY, CDR2 FYNNEI. V was clipped by 9 bases and J by 1 base, with 18 bases between them. TCRdb's copy holds only in-frame clones and misses some; the assay was immunoSEQ multiplex PCR. The table lists 45,000 or so clones, roughly four fifths of them singletons. CTLA-4 blockade with ipilimumab, together with focal radiation, was given to patients with chemo-refractory metastatic non-small-cell lung cancer. The V gene is TRBV2, the J gene TRBJ1-1; D is ambiguous. The origin of this receptor is a human donor with non-small cell lung cancer who had stable disease on radiotherapy plus ipilimumab. The sample here was peripheral blood, taken from a patient treated with radiotherapy plus ipilimumab. CDR3 sequence reads: CASSRSGRENTEAFF. The CDR3 DNA follows: TGTGCCAGTAGCCGCTCGGGGAGGGAGAACACTGAAGCTTTCTTT.